This entry concerns a single T cell receptor (beta chain). This clonotype has ten or more counts. Its recognized antigen is unknown. The sample holds no much larger clone one base away, and base qualities are not on file. CDR1 and CDR2, looked up from the germline V gene, are SGHTA and FQGNSA. The V end loses 5 bases and the J end loses 10 bases, and a stretch of 20 bases separates them. From cysteine to phenylalanine, the CDR3 is 15 amino acids long. Of all the DNA, just the CDR3 is kept, 45 bases in frame from base 1. This entry comes from a study of T cell repertoires in cytomegalovirus infection (dated by TCRdb to the late 2010s). Notes on the research overall: Donor HLA type was relevant to the analysis, as public TCR beta signatures indicated carriage of CMV infection together with the matching HLA type.

Overall study outcomes, separate from this receptor: Cumulative frequency of public TCR beta family members discriminated carriers of CMV infection plus the relevant HLA type in this cohort and an independent approximately 400-donor cohort. In the ex vivo response, HLA-C-restricted CMV-specific TCR beta clonotypes were dominant, and in two of eight donors the single most frequent clonotype came from this HLA-C-restricted group.

The reads were generated on an Illumina HiSeq 1500. TCRdb reprocessing: public reads trimmed at Q25 with fastp, clones called with MiXCR, in-frame beta chains kept. Here each entry gathers all rows of one CDR3 protein and keeps the most common genes and DNA. The sample table contains more than 350,000 distinct CDR3 sequences; only one count was recorded for 31% of them. The ten largest make up roughly an eighth of the sample. Sequencing input: PBMCs. This sequence originates from a human donor in good health (CMV status not recorded). Some clones in this sample may be carry-over from other donors' samples. In this chain, TRBV7-2 is recombined with TRBJ1-4; TRBD1 could be the D gene, as 5 bases match. The CDR3 here reads CASSPQGLERLKLFF. The sequenced DNA is TGTGCCAGCAGCCCCCAGGGATTAGAGCGGTTAAAACTGTTTTTT.